This T cell receptor (beta chain) was documented in a study of radiation and T cells in renal cell carcinoma. The overall study: Nephrectomy followed 15 Gy stereotactic body radiation by 4 weeks.

Time point given: blood 2 weeks post-SBRT. Treatment described: 15 Gy SBRT to primary tumor, nephrectomy 4 weeks later. Serial blood draws occurred at baseline and 2 and 4 weeks post-SBRT. This renal cell carcinoma was of the clear cell type. The V gene's germline CDR1 is WSHSY and CDR2 SAAADI. Trimming removed 5 bases from V and 3 bases from J, with 17 bases in between. The CDR3 has 15 amino acids. TCRdb's table, derived via immunoSEQ multiplex PCR, lists solely in-frame clones and lacks some. The sample includes tens of thousands of clones, roughly 78% of them seen just once. The receptor comes from a woman in her 70s with renal cell carcinoma. Sequenced material: blood, taken from a patient whose treatment included radiotherapy and nephrectomy. This chain uses TRBV10-2 with TRBJ2-7, with D possibly being TRBD1 (5 bases). The CDR3 reads CASSQSGAGNYEQYF. CDR3 coding DNA: TGCGCCAGCAGTCAGAGTGGGGCAGGGAACTACGAGCAGTACTTC.